Each of the 17 T cell receptor beta chains below was sequenced from the same sample in a study of blood T cell repertoires in COVID-19. Libraries were prepared by immunoSEQ multiplex PCR; TCRdb keeps only in-frame clonotypes and omits some of them. The sample lists some 95,000 clones; more than 70% were seen once. Sequencing input: peripheral blood. Receptors originate from a man aged 65 to 79 with acute or convalescent COVID-19.

The CDR3 region is CAWSVARADTQYF. CDR3 sequence (DNA): TGTGCCTGGAGTGTAGCCCGGGCAGATACGCAGTATTTT. This chain links TRBV30 with TRBJ2-3; D is ambiguous. Germline-derived CDR1 and CDR2 are GTSNPN and SVGIG (reference sequence). V was cut by 0 bases and J by 4 bases, with 8 bases left in between. The CDR3 length is 13 residues.

V is TRBV7-2 and J is TRBJ2-1, with a possible D match to TRBD1 (5 bases). Germline values: CDR1 SGHTA, CDR2 FQGNSA. V was cut by 1 base and J by 6 bases, with 7 bases left in between. This CDR3 region has 13 residues. The CDR3 spells CASSLGRVNEQFF. CDR3 DNA: TGTGCCAGCAGCTTAGGCAGGGTCAATGAGCAGTTCTTC. The full variable domain, rest sourced from reference TRBV7-2 and TRBJ2-1, is GAGVSQSPSNKVTEKGKDVELRCDPISGHTALYWYRQSLGQGLEFLIYFQGNSAPDKSGLPSDRFSAERTGGSVSTLTIQRTQQEDSAVYLCASSLGRVNEQFFGPGTRLTVL.

V usage is TRBV28 and J usage is TRBJ1-4; 9 nucleotides align to TRBD1. CDR1 is MDHEN and CDR2 is SYDVKM in the germline V gene. The length of the CDR3 is 15 residues. Losses at the gene ends were 6 bases for V and 4 bases for J; bases not matched to a gene: 6. DNA for the CDR3: TGTGCCAGCAGCCTTGACAGGGGGATTAATGAAAAACTGTTTTTT. The encoded protein is CASSLDRGINEKLFF.

The J gene is TRBJ1-1, the V gene TRBV19; TRBD1 agrees at 10 bases. This CDR3 region has 15 residues. CDR1 and CDR2 from the germline V gene are LNHDA and SQIVND (reference sequence). V was clipped by 5 bases and J by 4 bases; unmatched bases: 7. CDR3 sequence: CASSPWDRGFTEAFF. CDR3 sequence (DNA): TGTGCCAGTAGTCCATGGGACAGGGGATTCACTGAAGCTTTCTTT.

This rearrangement joins TRBV18 to TRBJ1-1; no clear D. The CDR3 totals 14 residues. With 0 bases removed from V and 1 base from J, the gap between germline ends came to 6 bases. Germline V CDR1 and CDR2: KGHSH, LQKENI. The CDR3 region has the DNA TGTGCCAGCTCACCACCTCGGGGGAACACTGAAGCTTTCTTT. Translating gives CASSPPRGNTEAFF.

V is TRBV30 and J is TRBJ1-2; D gene uncertain. Germline V CDR1 and CDR2: GTSNPN, SVGIG (reference sequence). The V and J ends lost 3 bases and 1 base respectively, with 18 bases between them. This CDR3 has 16 residues. CDR3 sequence: CAWRPGGVFLNYGYTF. The CDR3 DNA reads as TGTGCCTGGAGGCCCGGCGGAGTCTTTCTTAACTATGGCTACACCTTC.

The V call is TRBV2, the J call TRBJ1-1; tentatively, D is TRBD1 (6 bases). The length of the CDR3 is 13 residues. Germline assignment: CDR1 SNHLY and CDR2 FYNNEI. Trimming took 6 bases from V and 5 from J, leaving 13 bases between them. CDR3 region: CASSGGPGTEAFF. CDR3 sequence (DNA): TGTGCCAGCAGCGGGGGGCCGGGGACTGAAGCTTTCTTT.

The chain uses TRBV27 and TRBJ2-7, with D tentatively TRBD2 (6 bases). CDR3 size: 12 residues. CDR1 is MNHEY and CDR2 is SMNVEV in the germline V gene (reference sequence). V was shortened by 3 bases and J by 3 bases, with 6 bases between the two germline ends. In DNA, the CDR3 is TGTGCCAGCAGTTTGGAGGGCTACGAGCAGTACTTC. This gives the protein CASSLEGYEQYF.

This chain links TRBV3-1 (or the pseudogene TRBV3-2) with TRBJ2-1, with 14 positions matching TRBD2. Germline loops: CDR1 LGHDT, CDR2 YNNKEL (reference sequence). The V gene end was trimmed by 3 bases and the J gene end by 9 bases; junction bases not matched to a gene: 4. There are 15 residues in the CDR3. CDR3 DNA: TGTGCCAGCAGCCAGGGACTAGCGGGAGCAGGTGAGCAGTTCTTC. The encoded protein is CASSQGLAGAGEQFF.

The J gene is TRBJ1-6, the V gene TRBV28; 9 nucleotides align to TRBD1. J gave up 9 bases and V 6 bases, and 15 bases lay outside the gene matches. The germline CDR1 and CDR2 sequences are MDHEN and SYDVKM. The CDR3 runs to 17 residues. CDR3 sequence reads: CASRLPPQQGAGSPLHF. CDR3 bases: TGTGCCAGCAGGCTACCCCCCCAACAGGGGGCGGGTTCACCCCTCCACTTT.

This chain joins TRBV7-9 and TRBJ1-1; 7 bases are a match to TRBD1. The CDR3 is made up of 13 amino acids. The V and J ends lost 10 bases and 8 bases, in that order; junction bases with no gene match: 13. Germline V gives CDR1 SEHNR, CDR2 FQNEAQ (reference sequence). The CDR3 nucleotides read TGTGCCACCGAAGACAGGGCCATGCAAGAAGCTTTCTTT. This codes for CATEDRAMQEAFF.

The sample holds one count of this clone. The rearrangement links TRBV20-1 to TRBJ2-3, with 10 bases that match TRBD2. The CDR3 contains 16 residues. CDR1 is DFQATT and CDR2 is SNEGSKA in the germline V gene (reference sequence). Trimming took 3 bases from V and 1 from J; bases not matched to a gene: 7. The CDR3 spells CSASSRLAGRTDTQYF. DNA of the CDR3: TGCAGTGCTAGTTCCCGACTAGCGGGCCGCACAGATACGCAGTATTTT.

The chain has TRBV7-2 and TRBJ2-2; 12 nucleotides align to TRBD1. Germline V lookup: CDR1 SGHTA, CDR2 FQGNSA. The CDR3 totals 17 residues. The V segment lost 5 bases and the J segment 4 bases; nucleotides outside the gene matches: 8. CDR3 loop: CASSASGTGGFTGELFF. DNA of the CDR3: TGTGCCAGCAGCGCTTCCGGGACAGGGGGCTTCACCGGGGAGCTGTTTTTT.

This clone was seen a few times. The sample holds other DNA sequences that translate to the same CDR3. The chain employs TRBV5-1 and TRBJ2-7; 7 nucleotides match TRBD1. The length of the CDR3 is 14 residues. Trimming removed 0 bases from V and 3 bases from J; junction bases left unmatched: 3. Germline CDR1 is SGHRS and CDR2 is YFSETQ. This CDR3 is CASSLVAGGYEQYF. In DNA form, the CDR3 reads TGCGCCAGCAGCTTGGTAGCAGGGGGCTACGAGCAGTACTTC.

This chain joins TRBV5-1 and TRBJ1-5; no firm D call. This CDR3 is 13 amino acids long. The ends were cut back, 0 bases at V and 4 bases at J, with 5 bases in the middle. Germline CDR1 SGHRS, CDR2 YFSETQ. CDR3 nucleotide sequence: TGCGCCAGCAGCTTGGCAGGAAATCAGCCCCAGCATTTT. Encoded protein: CASSLAGNQPQHF.

This clone showed up just a few times. The chain joins TRBV28 to TRBJ2-7; TRBD2 aligns across 11 bases. Per the germline V gene, CDR1 is MDHEN and CDR2 is SYDVKM. CDR3 size: 15 residues. V shed 6 bases, J shed 2 bases, and the junction held 6 bases outside the gene matches. The CDR3 here is CASRTPSGRTYEQYF. CDR3 coding DNA: TGTGCCAGCAGGACTCCTAGCGGGAGGACCTACGAGCAGTACTTC.

The genes are TRBV5-6 and TRBJ2-7, with 9 bases identical to TRBD2. Germline CDR1 is SGHDT and CDR2 is YYEEEE. This CDR3 contains 16 residues. V shed 2 bases, J shed 4 bases, and the junction held 10 bases outside the gene matches. CDR3 sequence: CASSFWWREGPYEQYF. In DNA form, the CDR3 reads TGTGCCAGCAGCTTTTGGTGGCGGGAGGGCCCGTACGAGCAGTACTTC.